The 19 T cell receptor beta chains presented below share a single source sample, sequenced in a study of T cells in Graves' hyperthyroidism and ophthalmopathy. Template material for amplifying TCR beta CDR3 regions consisted of RNA transcripts. The TCR CDR3 was amplified in a first-round RT-PCR using the HTBI primer set. TCRdb used MiXCR to reprocess the multiplex PCR reads, holding one entry per CDR3 protein. The sample has a few hundred thousand distinct CDR3 sequences; around 21% are singletons. Material for sequencing was blood. Receptor source: a man between 18 and 35 years old with Graves' hyperthyroidism.

This clonotype was counted at least ten times. J is TRBJ2-7 and V is TRBV20-1; possible D gene TRBD1, 5 bases. The V and J ends lost 3 bases and 5 bases respectively, with 17 bases between them. This CDR3 spans 14 amino acids. Germline lookup yields CDR1 DFQATT and CDR2 SNEGSKA (reference sequence). In nucleotides, the CDR3 is TGCAGTGCTAGCCCAAGGCAGGGCTGGGACGAGCAGTACTTC. This encodes CSASPRQGWDEQYF.

The chain has TRBV28 and TRBJ1-5; TRBD1 matches 8 bases. The germline gives CDR1 MDHEN, CDR2 SYDVKM. The junction had 11 bases not matched to a gene; V was cut back by 3 bases and J by 4 bases. The CDR3 has 17 amino acids. CDR3 in amino acids: CASSLTTLTGDNQPQHF. In nucleotides, the CDR3 is TGTGCCAGCAGTTTGACAACCTTGACAGGGGATAATCAGCCCCAGCATTTT.

This clonotype was recorded at least ten times. CDR3 amino acids: CASSYSVGQETQYF. The CDR3 bases are TGTGCCAGCAGTTACTCAGTGGGCCAAGAGACCCAGTACTTC. V is TRBV6-5 and J is TRBJ2-5; D remains unclear. The germline gives CDR1 MNHEY, CDR2 SVGAGI. V lost 0 bases, J lost 1 base, and 6 bases lay in between. The CDR3 runs to 14 residues.

The V gene is TRBV7-8, the J gene TRBJ2-5, with a possible D match to TRBD1 (6 bases). V was pared by 5 bases and J by 5 bases, with 21 bases between. Germline CDR1 SGHVS, CDR2 FQNEAQ. The CDR3 loop spans 16 amino acids. The CDR3 reads CASSRRAQGRIETQYF. CDR3 sequence (DNA): TGTGCCAGCAGCCGGCGAGCACAGGGCCGAATCGAGACCCAGTACTTC.

This clonotype was picked up many times. The chain recombines TRBV28 with TRBJ1-1; no reliable D call. Trimming took 2 bases from V and 0 from J, leaving 4 bases between them. This CDR3 contains 13 residues. Germline loops: CDR1 MDHEN, CDR2 SYDVKM. The chain's CDR3 is CASSLPVNTEAFF. In DNA form, the CDR3 reads TGTGCCAGCAGTTTACCAGTGAACACTGAAGCTTTCTTT. Together with reference TRBV28 and TRBJ1-1, the CDR3 gives the full variable domain: DVKVTQSSRYLVKRTGEKVFLECVQDMDHENMFWYRQDPGLGLRLIYFSYDVKMKEKGDIPEGYSVSREKKERFSLILESASTNQTSMYLCASSLPVNTEAFFGQGTRLTVV.

This clonotype came up many times. This CDR3 fails to terminate in the conserved phenylalanine or tryptophan, so it likely reflects a read error. This rearrangement joins TRBV25-1 to TRBJ1-1; D is unclear. CDR1 and CDR2 (germline): MGHDK, SYGVNS. CDR3 length: 14 amino acids. V dropped 3 bases and J dropped 1 base, with 9 bases sitting between them. In DNA, the CDR3 is TGTGCCAGCAGTGACGGCCTCCCGAACACTGAAGCTTTCCTT. This codes for CASSDGLPNTEAFL.

This clonotype has a count of ten or more. The genes are TRBV6-1 and TRBJ2-6; no clear D. V lost 6 bases and J lost 2, with 5 bases in between. Germline CDR1 MNHNS, CDR2 SASEGT. This CDR3 has 13 amino acids. The CDR3 bases are TGTGCCAGCAGGACGGCTGGGGCCAACGTCCTGACTTTC. It yields the protein CASRTAGANVLTF.

For this clonotype: A read error is likely, as this CDR3 ends without the conserved phenylalanine or tryptophan. The DNA is left out, because the CDR3 cannot be placed on it with certainty; the CDR3 is given as TCRdb lists it. The chain has TRBV12-3 or TRBV12-4 and TRBJ2-2; TRBD1 reflects the table's D call only, with no check against the DNA. Including both end residues, the CDR3 is 14 amino acids long. The CDR3 reads CASSGTHGVGELCL.

The chain is built from TRBV12-3 or TRBV12-4 and TRBJ2-3; D gene ambiguous. The CDR3 totals 15 residues. V lost 6 bases and J 3 bases, leaving 16 bases between the germline ends. Here the CDR3 DNA reads TGTGCCAGCAGAGCAAACGCCATTTGGACAGATACGCAGTATTTT. It translates to CASRANAIWTDTQYF.

This clonotype came up a few times. The rearrangement joins TRBV29-1 to TRBJ2-4; the D call may be TRBD1 or TRBD2 (6 bases each). V gave up 1 base and J gave up 12 bases, with 19 bases separating them. The CDR3 totals 14 residues. The germline V gene encodes CDR1 SQVTM and CDR2 ANQGSEA. As DNA, the CDR3 is TGCAGCGTTGAAGTTGGGCAGGGGACGGGAGCTCAGTACTTC. Translating gives CSVEVGQGTGAQYF.

This clonotype has just a few counts. The rearrangement joins TRBV30 to TRBJ1-2, with D uncertain. Trimming cost V 1 base and J 3 bases, with 6 bases left between them. Germline V gene data show CDR1 as GTSNPN and CDR2 as SVGIG (reference sequence). The length of the CDR3 is 12 residues. The CDR3 nucleotides read TGTGCCTGGAGTGACGTAGACTATGGCTACACCTTC. Translating it yields CAWSDVDYGYTF.

The rearrangement links TRBV20-1 to TRBJ2-7, with a possible D match to TRBD1 (5 bases). This CDR3 is 16 amino acids long. Trimming took off 0 bases at V and 3 bases at J, with 18 bases between the two ends. Germline V gene lookup returns CDR1 DFQATT and CDR2 SNEGSKA (reference sequence). Here the CDR3 DNA reads TGCAGTGCTAGAGATCATCTGGCCAGGGAAGTCTACGAGCAGTACTTC. Protein product: CSARDHLAREVYEQYF.

With regard to this clonotype: One junction end does not reproduce the germline sequence, and a read error may be involved. This chain joins TRBV2 and TRBJ1-1; D might be TRBD1 (5 bases). CDR3 size: 13 residues. Germline loops: CDR1 SNHLY, CDR2 FYNNEI. This CDR3 reads CARVGQGNTVAFF. The CDR3 DNA is TGTGCCAGGGTTGGACAAGGCAACACTGTAGCTTTCTTT.

This clonotype was detected many times. This rearrangement joins TRBV6-1 to TRBJ2-7; D gene unclear. The CDR3 is 15 amino acids. Trimming removed 1 base at V and 4 bases at J, with 14 bases between. Germline lookup yields CDR1 MNHNS and CDR2 SASEGT. CDR3 residues: CASSEGYPAPYEQYF. DNA of the CDR3: TGTGCCAGCAGTGAAGGTTACCCCGCCCCATACGAGCAGTACTTC.

This clonotype has just a few counts. The V and J genes are TRBV5-1 and TRBJ2-2; possibly TRBD1 for D (7 bases). This CDR3 spans 15 amino acids. V was shortened by 6 bases and J by 7 bases, with 19 bases between the two germline ends. CDR1 and CDR2 (germline): SGHRS, YFSETQ. CDR3 protein: CASTPGGGAGGELFF. CDR3 coding DNA: TGCGCCAGCACCCCTGGAGGGGGCGCGGGCGGGGAGCTGTTTTTT.

Many counts were recorded for this clonotype. The chain employs TRBV19 and TRBJ1-1; D perhaps matches TRBD1 (5 bases). The germline V and J ends were trimmed by 7 bases and 1 base, with 13 bases remaining between them. CDR1 LNHDA and CDR2 SQIVND come from the germline V gene (reference sequence). This CDR3 has 14 residues. The DNA for the CDR3 is TGTGCCAGTATCCAGGGAAGCGGGAACACTGAAGCTTTCTTT. Its translation is CASIQGSGNTEAFF.

The table lists this clonotype with a few counts. The chain joins TRBV7-2 to TRBJ2-5; unclear D gene. Germline lookup yields CDR1 SGHTA and CDR2 FQGNSA. The CDR3 runs to 15 residues. V was pared by 1 base and J by 1 base, with 10 bases between. In DNA, the CDR3 is TGTGCCAGCAGCTTAGGCGGCTCCCTCCAAGAGACCCAGTACTTC. It encodes CASSLGGSLQETQYF.

The CDR3 DNA reads as TGTGCCAGCAGTTTGGTGAGCGAAGGGGAACACGAGCAGTACTTC. It specifies CASSLVSEGEHEQYF. The chain has TRBV27 and TRBJ2-7; a weak D match, TRBD1 (5 bases). Trimming cost V 3 bases and J 5 bases, with 17 bases left between them. Germline V CDR1 and CDR2: MNHEY, SMNVEV (reference sequence). The CDR3 totals 15 residues.

This clonotype occurred many times. The chain carries TRBV5-1 and TRBJ2-5; 7 bases fit TRBD2. Germline lookup yields CDR1 SGHRS and CDR2 YFSETQ. This CDR3 region has 17 residues. V gave up 4 bases and J gave up 1 base; unmatched junction bases: 13. CDR3 sequence: CASSRAPGGGTQETQYF. In DNA, the CDR3 is TGCGCCAGCAGCCGGGCCCCAGGCGGGGGAACCCAAGAGACCCAGTACTTC.